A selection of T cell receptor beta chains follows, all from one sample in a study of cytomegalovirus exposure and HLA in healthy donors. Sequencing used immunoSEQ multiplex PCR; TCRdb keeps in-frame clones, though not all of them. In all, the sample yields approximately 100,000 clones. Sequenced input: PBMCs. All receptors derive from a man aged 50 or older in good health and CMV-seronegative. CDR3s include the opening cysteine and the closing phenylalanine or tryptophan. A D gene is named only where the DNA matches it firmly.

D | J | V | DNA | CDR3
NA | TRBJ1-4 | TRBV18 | TGTGCCAGCTCCCCATTCCGGGGTACGGCGGCTAATGAAAAACTGTTTTTT | CASSPFRGTAANEKLFF
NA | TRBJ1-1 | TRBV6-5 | TGTGCCAGCAGCATACAGGGGAACACTGAAGCTTTCTTT | CASSIQGNTEAFF
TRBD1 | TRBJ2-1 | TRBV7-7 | TGTGCTAGCAGCTTAACCCCAGGGGGCCACAATGAGCAGTTCTTC | CASSLTPGGHNEQFF
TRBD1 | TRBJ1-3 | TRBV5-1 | TGCGCCAGCAGCGAGGGACAGTGGGGCTCTGGAAACACCATATATTTT | CASSEGQWGSGNTIYF
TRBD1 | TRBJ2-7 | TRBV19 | TGTGCCAGTAGTAACCTCCGGGACAGGGGCCCCGAGCAGTACTTC | CASSNLRDRGPEQYF
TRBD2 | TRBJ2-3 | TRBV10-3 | TGTGCCATCACTAGCGGGAGCACAGATACGCAGTATTTT | CAITSGSTDTQYF
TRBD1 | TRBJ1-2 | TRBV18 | TGTGCCAGCTCACCATTTACAGGGGAATATGGCTACACCTTC | CASSPFTGEYGYTF
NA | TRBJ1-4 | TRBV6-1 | TGTGCCAGCAGTGAGGCAGGGCTTGCAACTAATGAAAAACTGTTTTTT | CASSEAGLATNEKLFF
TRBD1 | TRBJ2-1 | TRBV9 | TGTGCCAGCAGCAAAAGCGAACACAGGGGAAACTCCTACAATGAGCAGTTCTTC | CASSKSEHRGNSYNEQFF
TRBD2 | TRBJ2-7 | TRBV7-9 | TGTGCCAGCAGCCTGGCGGGAGCCACCTACGAGCAGTACTTC | CASSLAGATYEQYF
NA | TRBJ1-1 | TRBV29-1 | TGCAGCGTTGAACGTAGCAACACTGAAGCTTTCTTT | CSVERSNTEAFF
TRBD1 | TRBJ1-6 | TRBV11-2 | TGTGCCAGCAGCTTGGGACAGATTAATTCACCCCTCCACTTT | CASSLGQINSPLHF
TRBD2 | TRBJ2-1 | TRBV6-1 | TGTGCCAGCAGCAGCCTAGCGGGAGATTACAATGAGCAGTTCTTC | CASSSLAGDYNEQFF
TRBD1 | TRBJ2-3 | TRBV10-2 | TGCGCCAGCAAAAGGACAGGGACCACAGATACGCAGTATTTT | CASKRTGTTDTQYF
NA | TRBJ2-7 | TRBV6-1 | TGTGCCAGACTCCGGGACACCAACTTCTACGAGCAGTACTTC | CARLRDTNFYEQYF
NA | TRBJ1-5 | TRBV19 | TGTGCCAGTAGTGGGAGACAGGCTTATAGCAATCAGCCCCAGCATTTT | CASSGRQAYSNQPQHF
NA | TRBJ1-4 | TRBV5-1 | TGCGCCAGCAGCTTAACAGGGATTGAAAAACTGTTTTTT | CASSLTGIEKLFF
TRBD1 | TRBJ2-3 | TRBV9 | TGTGCCAGCAGCGTATCAGGGGGCGGTGCAGATACGCAGTATTTT | CASSVSGGGADTQYF
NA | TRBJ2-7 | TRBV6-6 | TGTGCCAGCAAAAGAGAGAGCTCCTACGAGCAGTACTTC | CASKRESSYEQYF
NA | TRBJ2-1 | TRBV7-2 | TGTGCCAGCAGCCCCTCAGGGAATGAGCAGTTCTTC | CASSPSGNEQFF
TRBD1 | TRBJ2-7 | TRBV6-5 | TGTGCCAGCATCGCGCAGGGGGACGAGCAGTACTTC | CASIAQGDEQYF
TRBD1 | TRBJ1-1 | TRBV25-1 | TGTGCCAGCAGTGGACTACAGGGGGCGTACACTGAAGCTTTCTTT | CASSGLQGAYTEAFF
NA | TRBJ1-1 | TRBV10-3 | TGTGCCATCAGTGGGACATTGAACACTGAAGCTTTCTTT | CAISGTLNTEAFF
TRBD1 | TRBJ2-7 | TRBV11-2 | TGTGCCAGCAGCCATATACAGGGGGCCACCGGCGAGCAGTACTTC | CASSHIQGATGEQYF
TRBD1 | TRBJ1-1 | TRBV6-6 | TGTGCCAGCAGTTACTCGCAGGGGGGCACTGAAGCTTTCTTT | CASSYSQGGTEAFF
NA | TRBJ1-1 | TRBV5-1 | TGCGCCAGCAGATGGGTCCCAGGCGAAGTGAACACTGAAGCTTTCTTT | CASRWVPGEVNTEAFF
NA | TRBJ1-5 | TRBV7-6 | TGTGCCAGCAGCTTAGAGCTCAATCAGCCCCAGCATTTT | CASSLELNQPQHF
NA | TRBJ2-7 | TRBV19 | TGTGCCAGTAGTATGTCTGACAAGGTTCGGCAGTACTTC | CASSMSDKVRQYF
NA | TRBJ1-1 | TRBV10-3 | TGTGCCATCCGAGGTGGTGGGGGGGAAACTGAAGCTTTCTTT | CAIRGGGGETEAFF
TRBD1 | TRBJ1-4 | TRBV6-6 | TGTGCCAGCAGGGGACAGGGGGCGGGAGGAGAACTGTTTTTT | CASRGQGAGGELFF
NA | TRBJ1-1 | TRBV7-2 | TGTGCCAGCAGCTTAACACGAGGAACTGAAGCTTTCTTT | CASSLTRGTEAFF
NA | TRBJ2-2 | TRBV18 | TGTGCCAGCTCACCAGCCAGGAATGCCGGGGAGCTGTTTTTT | CASSPARNAGELFF
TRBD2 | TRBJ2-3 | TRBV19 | TGTGCCAGTAGTAGGCTAGCGGGGACAGATACGCAGTATTTT | CASSRLAGTDTQYF
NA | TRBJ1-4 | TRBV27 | TGTGCCAGCAGTTTAACGGCAGGGCTAGGTGAAAAACTGTTTTTT | CASSLTAGLGEKLFF
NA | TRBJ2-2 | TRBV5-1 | TGCGCCAGCAGCGGCCAAGGGAGACCCGGGGAGCTGTTTTTT | CASSGQGRPGELFF
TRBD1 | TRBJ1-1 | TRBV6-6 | TGTGCCAGCAGTTCGACAGGGGTCACTGAAGCTTTCTTT | CASSSTGVTEAFF
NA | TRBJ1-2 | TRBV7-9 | TGTGCCAGCGGTGGCTTCTATGGCTACACCTTC | CASGGFYGYTF
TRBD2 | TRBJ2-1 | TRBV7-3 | TGTGCCAGCAGTCAGGGAGGGCCTTACAATGAGCAGTTCTTC | CASSQGGPYNEQFF
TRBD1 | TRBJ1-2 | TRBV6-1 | TGTGCCAGCAGTGGCCGGACAGGGTATGGCTACACCTTC | CASSGRTGYGYTF
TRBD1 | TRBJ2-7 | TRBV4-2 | TGTGCCAGCAGCCAGCAGGGGGAAGGCGAGCAGTACTTC | CASSQQGEGEQYF